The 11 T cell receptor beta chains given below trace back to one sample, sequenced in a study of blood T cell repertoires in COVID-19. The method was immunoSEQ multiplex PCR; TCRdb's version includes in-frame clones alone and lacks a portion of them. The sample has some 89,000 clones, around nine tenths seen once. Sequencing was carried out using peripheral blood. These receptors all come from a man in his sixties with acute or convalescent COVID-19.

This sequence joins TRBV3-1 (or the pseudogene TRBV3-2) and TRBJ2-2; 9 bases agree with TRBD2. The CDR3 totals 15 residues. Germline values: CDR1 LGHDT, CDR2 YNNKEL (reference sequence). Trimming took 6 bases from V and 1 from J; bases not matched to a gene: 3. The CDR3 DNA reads TGTGCCAGCAGTCTAGCGGGGCGGAACACCGGGGAGCTGTTTTTT. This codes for CASSLAGRNTGELFF.

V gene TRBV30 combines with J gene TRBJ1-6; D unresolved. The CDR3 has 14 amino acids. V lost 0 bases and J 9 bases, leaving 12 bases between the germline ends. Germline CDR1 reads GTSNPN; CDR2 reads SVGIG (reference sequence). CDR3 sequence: CAWSVKAGGSPLHF. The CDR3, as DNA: TGTGCCTGGAGTGTAAAGGCAGGAGGTTCACCCCTCCACTTT.

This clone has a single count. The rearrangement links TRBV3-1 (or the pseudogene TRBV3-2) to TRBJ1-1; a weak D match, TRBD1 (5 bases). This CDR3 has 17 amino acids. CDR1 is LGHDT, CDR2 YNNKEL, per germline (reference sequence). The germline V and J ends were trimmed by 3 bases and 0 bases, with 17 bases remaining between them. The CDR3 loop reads CASSQQKGTNVNTEAFF. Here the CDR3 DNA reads TGTGCCAGCAGCCAGCAAAAGGGGACTAACGTGAACACTGAAGCTTTCTTT.

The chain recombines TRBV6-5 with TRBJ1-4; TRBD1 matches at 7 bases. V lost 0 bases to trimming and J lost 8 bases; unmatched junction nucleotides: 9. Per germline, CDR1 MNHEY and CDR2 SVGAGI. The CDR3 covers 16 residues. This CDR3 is CASSYSGTVGREKLFF. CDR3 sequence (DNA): TGTGCCAGCAGTTACTCTGGGACAGTGGGTCGAGAAAAACTGTTTTTT.

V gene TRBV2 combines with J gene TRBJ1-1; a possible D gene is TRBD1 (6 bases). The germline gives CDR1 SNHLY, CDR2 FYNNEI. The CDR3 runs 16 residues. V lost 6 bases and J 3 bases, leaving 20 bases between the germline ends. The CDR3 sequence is CASRETQGGLDTEAFF. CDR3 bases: TGTGCCAGCAGGGAGACACAGGGCGGGTTGGACACTGAAGCTTTCTTT. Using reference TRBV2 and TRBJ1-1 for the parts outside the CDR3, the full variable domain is EPEVTQTPSHQVTQMGQEVILRCVPISNHLYFYWYRQILGQKVEFLVSFYNNEISEKSEIFDDQFSVERPDGSNFTLKIRSTKLEDSAMYFCASRETQGGLDTEAFFGQGTRLTVV.

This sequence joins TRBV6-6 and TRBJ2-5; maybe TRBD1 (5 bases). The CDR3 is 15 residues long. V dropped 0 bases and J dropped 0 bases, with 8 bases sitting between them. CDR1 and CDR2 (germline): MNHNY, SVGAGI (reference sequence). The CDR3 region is CASSYSGPYQETQYF. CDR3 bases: TGTGCCAGCAGTTACTCGGGGCCGTACCAAGAGACCCAGTACTTC.

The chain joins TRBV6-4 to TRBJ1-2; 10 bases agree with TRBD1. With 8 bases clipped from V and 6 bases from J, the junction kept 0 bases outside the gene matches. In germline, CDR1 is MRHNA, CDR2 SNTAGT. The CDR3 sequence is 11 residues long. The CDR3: CASGTGDGYTF. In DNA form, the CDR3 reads TGTGCCAGCGGGACAGGGGATGGCTACACCTTC.

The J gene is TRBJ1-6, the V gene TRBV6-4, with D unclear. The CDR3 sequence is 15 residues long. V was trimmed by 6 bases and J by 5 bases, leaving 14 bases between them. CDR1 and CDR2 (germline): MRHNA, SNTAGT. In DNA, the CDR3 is TGTGCCAGCAGGGCCAACGGGTACGATAATTCACCCCTCCACTTT. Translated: CASRANGYDNSPLHF.

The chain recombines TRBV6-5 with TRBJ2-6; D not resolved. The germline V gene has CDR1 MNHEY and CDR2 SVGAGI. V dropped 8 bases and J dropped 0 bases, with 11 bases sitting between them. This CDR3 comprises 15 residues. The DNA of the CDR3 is TGTGCCAGCCGACCCCAGGCCTCTGGGGCCAACGTCCTGACTTTC. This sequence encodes CASRPQASGANVLTF.

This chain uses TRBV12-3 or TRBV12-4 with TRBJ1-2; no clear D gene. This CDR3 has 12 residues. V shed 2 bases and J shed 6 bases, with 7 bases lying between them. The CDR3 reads CASSLNGDGYTF. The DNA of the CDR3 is TGTGCCAGCAGTTTAAACGGAGATGGCTACACCTTC.

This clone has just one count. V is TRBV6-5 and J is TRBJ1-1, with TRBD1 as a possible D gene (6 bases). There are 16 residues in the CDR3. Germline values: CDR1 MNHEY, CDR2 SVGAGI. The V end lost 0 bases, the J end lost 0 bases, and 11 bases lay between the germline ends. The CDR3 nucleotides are TGTGCCAGCAGTTACTCGGGGGCCCGGCTGAACACTGAAGCTTTCTTT. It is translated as CASSYSGARLNTEAFF.